A single sample is the source of the 29 T cell receptor beta chains below, sequenced in a study of T cell changes during pregnancy in multiple sclerosis. The assay was immunoSEQ multiplex PCR, and TCRdb's table has in-frame clones only and misses some. The table lists approximately 51,000 clones, 92% of them singletons. This sample comprised CD4+ T cells from peripheral blood mononuclear cells, obtained after pregnancy. The receptors here all came from a female donor with multiple sclerosis, enrolled in a pregnancy study.

The rearrangement joins TRBV7-2 to TRBJ1-1; tentative D call: TRBD1 (5 bases). The V gene lost 5 bases and the J gene lost 1 base, with 11 bases spanning the gap. CDR3 length: 14 residues. Per the germline V gene, CDR1 is SGHTA and CDR2 is FQGNSA. CDR3 nucleotides: TGTGCCAGCAGCAAAGACAGAACGAACACTGAAGCTTTCTTT. Encoded protein: CASSKDRTNTEAFF.

V gene TRBV15 combines with J gene TRBJ2-7; D not resolved. V was clipped by 6 bases and J by 0 bases, with 6 bases between them. The CDR3 totals 12 residues. Germline values: CDR1 LNHNV, CDR2 YYDKDF (reference sequence). In nucleotides, the CDR3 is TGTGCCACCAGGTTCAACTCCTACGAGCAGTACTTC. Its protein is CATRFNSYEQYF.

V usage is TRBV29-1 and J usage is TRBJ2-1, with 10 bases that match TRBD2. The trim removed 1 base at V and 7 bases at J, leaving 10 bases unmatched. The CDR3 sequence is 16 residues long. The V gene's germline CDR1 is SQVTM and CDR2 ANQGSEA. This CDR3 is CSVEGIGLAVRNEQFF. The CDR3 DNA reads as TGCAGCGTTGAAGGTATCGGACTAGCGGTGAGAAATGAGCAGTTCTTC.

CDR3 protein: CASSQDLLAGGYNEQFF. CDR3 bases: TGCGCCAGCAGCCAAGATTTACTAGCGGGGGGCTACAATGAGCAGTTCTTC. This chain uses TRBV4-3 with TRBJ2-1, with 12 bases that match TRBD2. CDR1 and CDR2 (germline): LGHNA, YSLEER. The V gene end was trimmed by 0 bases and the J gene end by 3 bases; junction bases not matched to a gene: 3. The CDR3 totals 17 residues.

This clone was recorded only once. The chain uses TRBV7-9 and TRBJ1-4, with 9 bases aligning to TRBD1. With V trimmed by 0 bases and J by 8 bases, 1 base remained unmatched. The CDR3 is 14 amino acids. Germline V gene data show CDR1 as SEHNR and CDR2 as FQNEAQ (reference sequence). The CDR3 coding sequence is TGTGCCAGCAGCTTAGCGACAGGGGGGGAAAAACTGTTTTTT. Its translation is CASSLATGGEKLFF.

The rearrangement joins TRBV19 to TRBJ2-7; 11 bases are a match to TRBD1. This CDR3 is built from 13 residues. Germline CDR1 reads LNHDA; CDR2 reads SQIVND (reference sequence). The trim removed 5 bases at V and 8 bases at J, leaving 5 bases unmatched. CDR3 DNA sequence: TGTGCCAGTAGTTCGGGACAGGGGGGTAAGCAGTACTTC. Protein: CASSSGQGGKQYF.

CDR3 region: CASSPGGSEWAGYTF. The CDR3 nucleotides read TGTGCCAGCAGCCCCGGGGGAAGCGAATGGGCTGGCTACACCTTC. The V and J genes are TRBV9 and TRBJ1-2; TRBD1 might be the D (5 bases). Germline-derived CDR1 and CDR2 are SGDLS and YYNGEE. With 4 bases removed from V and 7 bases from J, the gap between germline ends came to 20 bases. This CDR3 contains 15 residues.

V and J are TRBV11-3 and TRBJ2-7; 8 bases line up with TRBD1. CDR3 length: 15 residues. Germline-derived CDR1 and CDR2 are SGHNT and YENEEA. J was trimmed by 2 bases and V by 5 bases; bases with no gene match: 8. This CDR3 is CASSPGQGLTYEQYF. Written as DNA, the CDR3 is TGTGCCAGCAGCCCCGGACAGGGCCTTACCTACGAGCAGTACTTC.

This chain links TRBV18 with TRBJ2-5; 7 positions match TRBD1. With V trimmed by 6 bases and J by 2 bases, 3 bases remained unmatched. CDR3 length equals 13 residues. Germline lookup yields CDR1 KGHSH and CDR2 LQKENI. CDR3: CASSLDRQETQYF. DNA for the CDR3: TGTGCCAGCTCCCTGGACAGGCAAGAGACCCAGTACTTC. The full variable domain, completed using reference TRBV18 and TRBJ2-5, is NAGVMQNPRHLVRRRGQEARLRCSPMKGHSHVYWYRQLPEEGLKFMVYLQKENIIDESGMPKERFSAEFPKEGPSILRIQQVVRGDSAAYFCASSLDRQETQYFGPGTRLLVL.

V usage is TRBV6-1 and J usage is TRBJ1-5; 8 bases align to TRBD1. The CDR3 contains 15 residues. The junction had 7 bases not matched to a gene; V was cut back by 6 bases and J by 3 bases. Germline V gene lookup returns CDR1 MNHNS and CDR2 SASEGT. The CDR3 spells CASRQGQGPNQPQHF. The CDR3 region has the DNA TGTGCCAGCAGGCAAGGACAGGGCCCCAATCAGCCCCAGCATTTT.

Note on this clone: A much more abundant neighbour one base away suggests this may be a read error. V is TRBV18 and J is TRBJ1-2; 7 nucleotides line up with TRBD1. From germline, CDR1 is KGHSH and CDR2 LQKENI. The CDR3 is made up of 14 amino acids. CDR3 sequence: CASSQGASNYGHTF. The CDR3 DNA is TGTGCCAGCTCACAGGGGGCCTCTAACTATGGCCACACCTTC.

This clone was observed a few times. Written as DNA, the CDR3 is TGCGCCAGCAGCGAATACCTTAGCAGCTCCACAGATACGCAGTATTTT. Translating gives CASSEYLSSSTDTQYF. V is TRBV10-1 and J is TRBJ2-3, with D hard to call. Trimming pared 6 bases from V and 2 bases from J, leaving 18 bases between. The CDR3 covers 16 residues. The V gene's germline CDR1 is WNHNN and CDR2 SYGVQD (reference sequence).

This chain links TRBV7-9 with TRBJ1-1; D is uncertain. Deletions cut 5 bases from V and 9 bases from J, with 16 bases between. The CDR3 length is 13 residues. Germline V lookup: CDR1 SEHNR, CDR2 FQNEAQ (reference sequence). CDR3 nucleotides: TGTGCCAGCAGCCCTACGACTGGAGGACAAGCTTTCTTT. The encoded protein is CASSPTTGGQAFF. The full variable domain, with the rest looked up from reference TRBV7-9 and TRBJ1-1, is DTGVSQNPRHKITKRGQNVTFRCDPISEHNRLYWYRQTLGQGPEFLTYFQNEAQLEKSRLLSDRFSAERPKGSFSTLEIQRTEQGDSAMYLCASSPTTGGQAFFGQGTRLTVV.

A single count supports this clone. The chain links TRBV28 to TRBJ2-7, with D perhaps TRBD2 (6 bases). CDR1 is MDHEN and CDR2 is SYDVKM in the germline V gene. CDR3 length equals 12 residues. Deletions cut 10 bases from V and 3 bases from J, with 13 bases between. CDR3 amino acids: CATKTRVYEQYF. The CDR3 nucleotides read TGTGCCACAAAGACTAGAGTCTACGAGCAGTACTTC.

The V gene is TRBV7-3, the J gene TRBJ2-2, with D perhaps matching TRBD2 (5 bases). The V end lost 5 bases, the J end lost 1 base, and 14 bases lay between the germline ends. This CDR3 is 16 amino acids long. Germline CDR1 SGHTA, CDR2 FQGTGA. The CDR3 DNA reads as TGTGCCAGCAGCCTTGGTGCAGGAGGGAACACCGGGGAGCTGTTTTTT. This gives the protein CASSLGAGGNTGELFF.

The genes are TRBV25-1 and TRBJ2-1, with 12 bases lining up with TRBD2. With 6 bases clipped from V and 7 bases from J, the junction kept 7 bases outside the gene matches. The CDR3 has 15 amino acids. Germline V lookup: CDR1 MGHDK, CDR2 SYGVNS. The CDR3 DNA follows: TGTGCCAGCAGATTACCAGGACTAGCGGGAAATGAGCAGTTCTTC. Protein product: CASRLPGLAGNEQFF. The full variable domain, completed using reference TRBV25-1 and TRBJ2-1, is EADIYQTPRYLVIGTGKKITLECSQTMGHDKMYWYQQDPGMELHLIHYSYGVNSTEKGDLSSESTVSRIRTEHFPLTLESARPSHTSQYLCASRLPGLAGNEQFFGPGTRLTVL.

The V and J genes are TRBV5-1 and TRBJ2-7, with a tentative D call TRBD2 (6 bases). Trimming removed 5 bases at V and 5 bases at J, with 20 bases between. Germline V gene sequence: CDR1 SGHRS, CDR2 YFSETQ. CDR3 length equals 15 residues. For the CDR3, the DNA is TGCGCCAGCAGAGACATTAGCGGCCAGCCCAACGAGCAGTACTTC. Translated: CASRDISGQPNEQYF.

The chain recombines TRBV4-2 with TRBJ2-7, with a tentative D call TRBD2 (5 bases). V shed 3 bases and J shed 9 bases, with 21 bases lying between them. In germline, CDR1 is LGHNA, CDR2 YNFKEQ. CDR3 length: 15 amino acids. The CDR3 DNA sequence: TGTGCCAGCAGCCAGTTCGAGGGCGATACCTGGGGGCAGTACTTC. Translation: CASSQFEGDTWGQYF.

The CDR3 spells CASSLTYDNEQYF. For the CDR3, the DNA is TGTGCCAGCAGTTTGACTTATGATAACGAGCAGTACTTC. This chain links TRBV28 with TRBJ2-7; unclear D gene. CDR1 MDHEN and CDR2 SYDVKM come from the germline V gene. V was pared by 3 bases and J by 5 bases, with 11 bases between. The CDR3 contains 13 residues.

A word on this clone: The same CDR3 also results from other DNA sequences found in this sample. The genes are TRBV19 and TRBJ1-5; maybe TRBD1 (5 bases). The CDR3 is 14 residues long. The V and J ends lost 2 bases and 0 bases respectively, with 5 bases between them. CDR1 and CDR2 from the germline V gene are LNHDA and SQIVND (reference sequence). The CDR3 spells CASSIQGSNQPQHF. The CDR3 nucleotides are TGTGCCAGTAGTATACAGGGTAGCAATCAGCCCCAGCATTTT. Variable domain in full (rest from reference TRBV19 and TRBJ1-5): DGGITQSPKYLFRKEGQNVTLSCEQNLNHDAMYWYRQDPGQGLRLIYYSQIVNDFQKGDIAEGYSVSREKKESFPLTVTSAQKNPTAFYLCASSIQGSNQPQHFGDGTRLSIL.

V and J are TRBV2 and TRBJ2-1; a possible D gene is TRBD1 (6 bases). The CDR3 has 15 residues. With 4 bases removed from V and 1 base from J, the gap between germline ends came to 11 bases. The germline V gene encodes CDR1 SNHLY and CDR2 FYNNEI. As DNA, the CDR3 is TGTGCCAGCAGTGGCATGACAGGTTCCTACAATGAGCAGTTCTTC. As protein: CASSGMTGSYNEQFF.

This clone appeared once. The V gene is TRBV7-9, the J gene TRBJ2-7; TRBD1 aligns across 10 bases. V shed 5 bases, J shed 4 bases, and the junction held 8 bases outside the gene matches. This CDR3 is built from 15 residues. Germline V lookup: CDR1 SEHNR, CDR2 FQNEAQ (reference sequence). CDR3 bases: TGTGCCAGCAGCGCTACTGACAGGGGGCGGTACGAGCAGTACTTC. Translation: CASSATDRGRYEQYF.

The V call is TRBV30, the J call TRBJ1-2; D possibly corresponds to TRBD1 (6 bases). Looked up from germline, CDR1 is GTSNPN and CDR2 is SVGIG (reference sequence). The CDR3 runs to 11 residues. V lost 4 bases and J 8 bases, leaving 11 bases between the germline ends. The CDR3 loop is CAWNRRGGYTF. CDR3 DNA sequence: TGTGCCTGGAACCGCAGGGGAGGCTACACCTTC.

This chain connects TRBV7-2 to TRBJ2-1; 10 positions agree with TRBD1. With 1 base clipped from V and 9 bases from J, the junction kept 3 bases outside the gene matches. The germline V gene encodes CDR1 SGHTA and CDR2 FQGNSA. The CDR3 sequence is 14 residues long. The CDR3 bases are TGTGCCAGCAGCTTAGAGAGGGACAGGGGTGAGCAGTTCTTC. Its translation is CASSLERDRGEQFF.

The chain couples TRBV5-1 to TRBJ2-5, with D maybe TRBD2 (5 bases). The CDR3 totals 14 residues. Germline V gene data show CDR1 as SGHRS and CDR2 as YFSETQ. The V end was cut by 2 bases, the J end by 2 bases, with 10 bases between. The CDR3 region has the DNA TGCGCCAGCAGCTTCCCGGGGAAGCAAGAGACCCAGTACTTC. Residues: CASSFPGKQETQYF.

This rearrangement joins TRBV5-4 to TRBJ2-1; a possible D gene is TRBD1 (5 bases). The germline gives CDR1 SGHNT, CDR2 YYREEE (reference sequence). CDR3 length: 16 residues. Deletions cut 2 bases from V and 1 base from J, with 13 bases between. The CDR3 region is CASSFAGRKSYNEQFF. CDR3 DNA: TGTGCCAGCAGCTTCGCAGGGCGAAAGTCCTACAATGAGCAGTTCTTC.

This sequence joins TRBV9 and TRBJ2-3; D uncertain. This CDR3 region has 15 residues. V dropped 0 bases and J dropped 0 bases, with 8 bases sitting between them. Germline assignment: CDR1 SGDLS and CDR2 YYNGEE. The CDR3 loop reads CASSVAPSSTDTQYF. The CDR3 bases are TGTGCCAGCAGCGTAGCCCCGTCTAGCACAGATACGCAGTATTTT. Using reference TRBV9 and TRBJ2-3 for the parts outside the CDR3, the full variable domain is DSGVTQTPKHLITATGQRVTLRCSPRSGDLSVYWYQQSLDQGLQFLIQYYNGEERAKGNILERFSAQQFPDLHSELNLSSLELGDSALYFCASSVAPSSTDTQYFGPGTRLTVL.

This clone has a handful of counts. Germline is not matched at one junction end, which may reflect a read error. The chain recombines TRBV13 with TRBJ2-1, with 10 nucleotides matching TRBD2. Germline assignment: CDR1 PRHDT and CDR2 FYEKMQ (reference sequence). The CDR3 has 18 amino acids. The CDR3 is CASSLEGLAGAANNEQFF. The CDR3 nucleotides are TGTGCCAGCAGTTTAGAGGGCCTAGCGGGAGCCGCGAACAATGAGCAGTTCTTC. The variable domain in full, with the rest retrieved from reference TRBV13 and TRBJ2-1, is AAGVIQSPRHLIKEKRETATLKCYPIPRHDTVYWYQQGPGQDPQFLISFYEKMQSDKGSIPDRFSAQQFSDYHSELNMSSLELGDSALYFCASSLEGLAGAANNEQFFGPGTRLTVL.

This sequence joins TRBV18 and TRBJ1-2; TRBD1 might be the D (6 bases). This CDR3 is built from 13 residues. V gave up 5 bases and J gave up 4 bases, with 11 bases separating them. Germline CDR1 KGHSH, CDR2 LQKENI. CDR3: CASSSDRIYGYTF. The DNA of the CDR3 is TGTGCCAGCTCATCCGACAGGATCTATGGCTACACCTTC.